The T cell receptor beta chain described here comes from a study of cytomegalovirus exposure and HLA in healthy donors. This PCR relied on a set of 60 Vbeta primers and 13 Jbeta primers. Repertoires were generated with immunoSEQ multiplex PCR, while TCRdb's copy carries only in-frame clones and drops some. The data show fewer than 200,000 clones, around 90% seen once. The sample consisted of PBMCs. The clonotype was recovered from a woman younger than 45 in good health and CMV-seronegative.

The CDR3 region is CASSLKGARDTQYF. The CDR3 bases are TGCGCCAGCAGCTTGAAAGGGGCAAGGGATACGCAGTATTTT. The chain recombines TRBV5-1 with TRBJ2-3; maybe TRBD1 (5 bases). Trimming stripped 1 base from V and 6 bases from J, with 12 bases between. There are 14 residues in the CDR3. The V gene's germline CDR1 is SGHRS and CDR2 YFSETQ. The variable domain in full, with the rest retrieved from reference TRBV5-1 and TRBJ2-3, is KAGVTQTPRYLIKTRGQQVTLSCSPISGHRSVSWYQQTPGQGLQFLFEYFSETQRNKGNFPGRFSGRQFSNSRSEMNVSTLELGDSALYLCASSLKGARDTQYFGPGTRLTVL.